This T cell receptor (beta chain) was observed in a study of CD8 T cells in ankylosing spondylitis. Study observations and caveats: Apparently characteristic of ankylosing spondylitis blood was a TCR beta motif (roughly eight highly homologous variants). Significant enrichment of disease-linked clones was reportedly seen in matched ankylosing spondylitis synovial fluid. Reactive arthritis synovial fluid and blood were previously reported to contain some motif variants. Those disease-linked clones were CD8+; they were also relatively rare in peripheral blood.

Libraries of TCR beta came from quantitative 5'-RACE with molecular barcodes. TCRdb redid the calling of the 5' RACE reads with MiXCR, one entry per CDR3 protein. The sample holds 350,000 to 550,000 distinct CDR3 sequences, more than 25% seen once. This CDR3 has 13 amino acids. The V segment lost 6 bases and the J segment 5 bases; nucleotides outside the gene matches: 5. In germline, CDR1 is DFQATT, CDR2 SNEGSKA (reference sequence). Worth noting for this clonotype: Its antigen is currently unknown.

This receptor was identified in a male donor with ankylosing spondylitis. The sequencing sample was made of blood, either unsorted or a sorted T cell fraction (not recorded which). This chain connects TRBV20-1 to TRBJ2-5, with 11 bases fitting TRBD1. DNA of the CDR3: TGCAGTGCCCCGGGACAGGGGGTTGAGACCCAGTACTTC. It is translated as CSAPGQGVETQYF.